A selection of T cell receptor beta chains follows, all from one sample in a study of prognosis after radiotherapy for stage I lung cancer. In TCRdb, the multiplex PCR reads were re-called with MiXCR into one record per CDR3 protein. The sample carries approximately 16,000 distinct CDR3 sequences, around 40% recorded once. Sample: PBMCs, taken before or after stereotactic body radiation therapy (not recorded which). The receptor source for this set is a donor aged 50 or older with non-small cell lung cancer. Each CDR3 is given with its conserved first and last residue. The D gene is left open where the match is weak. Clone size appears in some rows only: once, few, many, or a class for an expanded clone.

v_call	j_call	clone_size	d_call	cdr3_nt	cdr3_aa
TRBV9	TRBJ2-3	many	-	TGTGCCAGCAGCGTAAGTGGGAATGGAGATACGCAGTATTTT	CASSVSGNGDTQYF
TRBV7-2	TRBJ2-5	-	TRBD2	TGTGCCAGCAGCAACACGGGGGGTGCAGAGATCCAGTACTTC	CASSNTGGAEIQYF
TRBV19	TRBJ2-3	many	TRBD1	TGTGCCAGTAGTACTCGACAGGGTAGGACAGATACGCAGTATTTT	CASSTRQGRTDTQYF
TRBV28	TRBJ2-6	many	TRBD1	TGTGCCAGCAGTCCCTACCGGGACAGGGGTTTTGGGGCCAACGTCCTGACTTTC	CASSPYRDRGFGANVLTF
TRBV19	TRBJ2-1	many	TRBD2	TGTGCCAGTAGTAACCAAGCGGGAGCGGGCTACAATGAGCAGTTCTTC	CASSNQAGAGYNEQFF
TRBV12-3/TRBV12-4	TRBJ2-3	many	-	TGTGCCAGCCGACCGAGGGTGCCCTACACAGATACGCAGTATTTT	CASRPRVPYTDTQYF
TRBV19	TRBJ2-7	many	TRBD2	TGTGCCAGTAGTCCCCGCCCCGGGACTAGCGGTACCTACGAGCAGTACTTC	CASSPRPGTSGTYEQYF
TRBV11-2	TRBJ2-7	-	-	TGTGCCAGCAGCTTAGATGTAGGAGCCCCCTACGAGCAGTACTTC	CASSLDVGAPYEQYF
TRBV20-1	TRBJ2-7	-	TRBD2	TGCAGTGAGGTCACTAGCGGGAGGGCATCGCAAGAGCAGTACTTC	CSEVTSGRASQEQYF
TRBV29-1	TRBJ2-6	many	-	TGCAGCGTTGCCGGACAGTCTGATGGGACTGGGGCCAACGTCCTGACTTTC	CSVAGQSDGTGANVLTF
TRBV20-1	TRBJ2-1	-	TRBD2	TGCAGTGCTAGAGTTGGTAGCGGGGGGTACAATGAGCAGTTCTTC	CSARVGSGGYNEQFF
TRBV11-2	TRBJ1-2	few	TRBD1	TGTGCCAGCAGCCCCCAGACAGGGGCACAGGGCTATGGCTACACCTTC	CASSPQTGAQGYGYTF
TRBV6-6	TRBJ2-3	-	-	TGTGCCGGCAGTTACTCGGGACCGTCGACAGATACGCAGTATTTT	CAGSYSGPSTDTQYF
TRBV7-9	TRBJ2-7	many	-	TGTGCCAGCAGCTTATCGCCTAGTCAGGTGCAGTACTTC	CASSLSPSQVQYF
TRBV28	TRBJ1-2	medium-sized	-	TGTGCCACCAAGGACGGGAACTATGGCTACACCTTC	CATKDGNYGYTF
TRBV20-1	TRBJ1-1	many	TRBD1	TGCAGTGCCCACAAGTCAGGGGGCGGCACTGAAGCTTTCTTT	CSAHKSGGGTEAFF
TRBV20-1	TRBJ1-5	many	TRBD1	TGCAGTGCAGAGGGACAGAGAAATCAGCCCCAGCATTTT	CSAEGQRNQPQHF
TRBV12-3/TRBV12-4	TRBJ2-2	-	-	TGTGCCAGCAGTCAAACGAGCACCGGGGAGCTGTTTTTT	CASSQTSTGELFF
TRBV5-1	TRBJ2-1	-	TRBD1	TGCGCCAGCAACAGGGGGCATGATGAGCAGTTCTTC	CASNRGHDEQFF
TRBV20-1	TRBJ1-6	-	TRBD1	TGCAGTGCTAGAGCAGGCCAGGGGGTCGGTAATTCACCCCTCCACTTT	CSARAGQGVGNSPLHF
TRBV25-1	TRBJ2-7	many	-	TGTGCCAGCAGTGAAGGGGGCAGGACTGGGGAGCAGTACTTC	CASSEGGRTGEQYF
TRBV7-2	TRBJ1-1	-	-	TGTGCCAGCAGCTTAGAAGGTAGAGGGGTCACTGAAGCTTTCTTT	CASSLEGRGVTEAFF